The 32 T cell receptor beta chains given below trace back to one sample, sequenced in a study of shared clonotypes between healthy human individuals. Assay: immunoSEQ multiplex PCR; the TCRdb copy retains only in-frame clones and omits some. The repertoire consists of about 2 million clones, with roughly 96% occurring once and the leading ten covering roughly 0.13%. What was sequenced was naive CD4+ T cells sorted from blood. Sample subset: CD45RA+ positively selected. The origin of the receptors is a man between 18 and 29 years old in good health.

The chain employs TRBV5-1 and TRBJ2-1; 7 bases match TRBD1. The CDR3 extends over 14 amino acids. Losses at the gene ends were 4 bases for V and 4 bases for J; bases not matched to a gene: 5. Germline CDR1 reads SGHRS; CDR2 reads YFSETQ. The CDR3 here is CASSQGQTYNEQFF. CDR3 coding DNA: TGCGCCAGCAGCCAGGGACAGACATACAATGAGCAGTTCTTC.

V gene TRBV29-1 combines with J gene TRBJ1-3; D is ambiguous. V shed 2 bases and J shed 5 bases, with 10 bases lying between them. CDR1 and CDR2 from the germline V gene are SQVTM and ANQGSEA. The CDR3 consists of 13 residues. The CDR3 spells CSVESDGRNTIYF. Written as DNA, the CDR3 is TGCAGCGTTGAATCGGATGGGCGAAACACCATATATTTT.

The chain links TRBV19 to TRBJ1-1; the D gene is possibly TRBD1 (6 bases). V lost 3 bases to trimming and J lost 5 bases, with 13 bases between them. The CDR3 has 14 residues. CDR1 LNHDA and CDR2 SQIVND come from the germline V gene (reference sequence). DNA for the CDR3: TGTGCCAGTAGTATTCTGAAAGGGGGGACTGAAGCTTTCTTT. The encoded protein is CASSILKGGTEAFF.

J is TRBJ2-7 and V is TRBV7-2; D uncertain. V lost 0 bases, J lost 0 bases, and 6 bases lay in between. Per the germline V gene, CDR1 is SGHTA and CDR2 is FQGNSA. The CDR3 is made up of 14 amino acids. CDR3 amino acids: CASSLAYSSYEQYF. In nucleotides, the CDR3 is TGTGCCAGCAGCTTAGCTTACTCCTCCTACGAGCAGTACTTC.

The chain joins TRBV28 to TRBJ1-6; 7 positions match TRBD1. The CDR3 covers 15 residues. Germline CDR1 reads MDHEN; CDR2 reads SYDVKM. V lost 5 bases to trimming and J lost 9 bases; unmatched junction nucleotides: 10. CDR3 sequence: CASSPSDRVSSPLHF. CDR3 DNA: TGTGCCAGCAGTCCCTCAGACAGGGTGAGTTCACCCCTCCACTTT.

The genes are TRBV19 and TRBJ1-3; D gene unclear. The germline V gene has CDR1 LNHDA and CDR2 SQIVND (reference sequence). The CDR3 is 16 residues long. Trimming shortened V by 4 bases and J by 1 base, and 14 bases separated the two germline ends. The CDR3 loop reads CASSTLLDFSGNTIYF. Written as DNA, the CDR3 is TGTGCCAGTAGTACCCTTTTAGACTTTTCTGGAAACACCATATATTTT.

V is TRBV30 and J is TRBJ2-7; D might be TRBD1 (7 bases). Germline CDR1 reads GTSNPN; CDR2 reads SVGIG (reference sequence). This CDR3 region has 11 residues. The V gene lost 7 bases and the J gene lost 6 bases, with 13 bases spanning the gap. In nucleotides, the CDR3 is TGTGCCTCTTCAGGGGGAGGCGAGCAGTACTTC. This encodes CASSGGGEQYF.

The chain couples TRBV7-9 to TRBJ2-3, with 8 bases that match TRBD1. Germline lookup yields CDR1 SEHNR and CDR2 FQNEAQ (reference sequence). CDR3 size: 18 residues. The J segment lost 1 base and the V segment lost 3 bases, leaving 12 bases of the junction unmatched. The CDR3 nucleotides read TGTGCCAGCAGCTTCCCGCAGGGGGCAGCCGTCGGCACAGATACGCAGTATTTT. Residues: CASSFPQGAAVGTDTQYF.

The gene calls are TRBV7-9 and TRBJ2-7; 10 nucleotides agree with TRBD1. The germline V gene has CDR1 SEHNR and CDR2 FQNEAQ (reference sequence). CDR3 size: 15 residues. The V gene end was trimmed by 0 bases and the J gene end by 5 bases; junction bases not matched to a gene: 4. CDR3 coding DNA: TGTGCCAGCAGCTTAGCAGGGACAGGGGCAGACGAGCAGTACTTC. Its protein is CASSLAGTGADEQYF. Combining the CDR3 with reference TRBV7-9 and TRBJ2-7 gives the whole variable domain DTGVSQNPRHKITKRGQNVTFRCDPISEHNRLYWYRQTLGQGPEFLTYFQNEAQLEKSRLLSDRFSAERPKGSFSTLEIQRTEQGDSAMYLCASSLAGTGADEQYFGPGTRLTVT.

The chain has TRBV28 and TRBJ1-4, with D perhaps matching TRBD1 (6 bases). The CDR3 has 15 amino acids. Trimming took 5 bases from V and 5 from J, leaving 15 bases between them. CDR1 and CDR2 (germline): MDHEN, SYDVKM. CDR3 nucleotides: TGTGCCAGCAGTCTGGGGGCAGGCATAAATGAAAAACTGTTTTTT. It yields the protein CASSLGAGINEKLFF.

The genes are TRBV5-1 and TRBJ2-7; 11 nucleotides align to TRBD2. This CDR3 has 15 amino acids. In germline, CDR1 is SGHRS, CDR2 YFSETQ. V was clipped by 3 bases and J by 5 bases; unmatched bases: 7. Here the CDR3 reads CASSSSSGGANEQYF. The CDR3 nucleotides read TGCGCCAGCAGCTCCAGTAGCGGGGGGGCGAACGAGCAGTACTTC.

V gene TRBV19 combines with J gene TRBJ2-7; 10 nucleotides align to TRBD1. The germline V gene encodes CDR1 LNHDA and CDR2 SQIVND (reference sequence). The V gene end was trimmed by 5 bases and the J gene end by 5 bases; junction bases not matched to a gene: 9. CDR3 length: 15 amino acids. The CDR3 DNA reads TGTGCCAGTAGTCCCCGGGACAGGGGTAGCGACGAGCAGTACTTC. This translates into CASSPRDRGSDEQYF.

The sample holds one count of this clone. Other nucleotide sequences from this sample produce the same CDR3. The genes are TRBV18 and TRBJ2-7; TRBD2 matches 14 bases. The CDR3 is 15 residues long. Germline assignment: CDR1 KGHSH and CDR2 LQKENI. The junction had 0 bases not matched to a gene; V was cut back by 3 bases and J by 2 bases. The CDR3 protein is CASSPGLAGAYEQYF. CDR3 in DNA: TGTGCCAGCTCACCGGGACTAGCGGGAGCCTACGAGCAGTACTTC.

V is TRBV7-9 and J is TRBJ2-3; 7 nucleotides match TRBD1. Germline CDR1 and CDR2: SEHNR and FQNEAQ (reference sequence). The CDR3 is made up of 15 amino acids. The junction had 3 bases not matched to a gene; V was cut back by 0 bases and J by 3 bases. CDR3 sequence: CASSLAGGVTDTQYF. In DNA form, the CDR3 reads TGTGCCAGCAGCTTAGCAGGGGGCGTAACAGATACGCAGTATTTT.

The chain joins TRBV29-1 to TRBJ1-2; TRBD1 matches at 8 bases. The V and J ends lost 8 bases and 6 bases, in that order; junction bases with no gene match: 5. The CDR3 consists of 11 residues. The V gene's germline CDR1 is SQVTM and CDR2 ANQGSEA. The CDR3 spells CSSGGRDGYTF. The CDR3 DNA is TGCAGCTCAGGGGGCCGGGATGGCTACACCTTC. The whole variable domain, remainder taken from reference TRBV29-1 and TRBJ1-2, is SAVISQKPSRDICQRGTSLTIQCQVDSQVTMMFWYRQQPGQSLTLIATANQGSEATYESGFVIDKFPISRPNLTFSTLTVSNMSPEDSSIYLCSSGGRDGYTFGSGTRLTVV.

The CDR3 loop is CASSLVSHYGYTF. In DNA form, the CDR3 reads TGTGCCAGCAGCTTAGTCTCCCACTATGGCTACACCTTC. The J gene is TRBJ1-2, the V gene TRBV7-2; D is undetermined. The V end was cut by 1 base, the J end by 3 bases, with 6 bases between. The CDR3 covers 13 residues. The germline CDR1 and CDR2 sequences are SGHTA and FQGNSA.

Details on this clone: The sample has other DNA sequences that encode this CDR3 too. The chain couples TRBV6-1 to TRBJ1-6; D remains unclear. CDR3 size: 14 residues. CDR1 is MNHNS and CDR2 is SASEGT in the germline V gene. Trimming stripped 3 bases from V and 10 bases from J, with 13 bases between. The DNA for the CDR3 is TGTGCCAGCAGTGATGGCAGGTCGGGGTCACCCCTCCACTTT. This gives the protein CASSDGRSGSPLHF.

Written as DNA, the CDR3 is TGTGCCAGCAGCGTAGCCGGGACTAGCGGGAAAGTCTTCTCCTACGAGCAGTACTTC. Its protein is CASSVAGTSGKVFSYEQYF. This chain joins TRBV5-6 and TRBJ2-7; 13 positions match TRBD2. This CDR3 has 19 residues. V lost 4 bases to trimming and J lost 0 bases; unmatched junction nucleotides: 13. Germline assignment: CDR1 SGHDT and CDR2 YYEEEE.

There are many counts of this clone. The chain carries TRBV29-1 and TRBJ1-2, with no clear D. From germline, CDR1 is SQVTM and CDR2 ANQGSEA. V gave up 3 bases and J gave up 0 bases, with 2 bases separating them. The CDR3 has 11 amino acids. The DNA for the CDR3 is TGCAGCGTTGACCCTAACTATGGCTACACCTTC. Translated: CSVDPNYGYTF. Looking up the rest from reference TRBV29-1 and TRBJ1-2 gives the full variable domain: SAVISQKPSRDICQRGTSLTIQCQVDSQVTMMFWYRQQPGQSLTLIATANQGSEATYESGFVIDKFPISRPNLTFSTLTVSNMSPEDSSIYLCSVDPNYGYTFGSGTRLTVV.

The chain couples TRBV9 to TRBJ2-2, with 8 bases matching TRBD2. CDR1 and CDR2 (germline): SGDLS, YYNGEE. V lost 3 bases and J lost 0; bases outside the gene matches: 10. This CDR3 comprises 18 residues. The CDR3 protein is CASSAHVIGGANTGELFF. Here the CDR3 DNA reads TGTGCCAGCAGCGCCCATGTGATCGGGGGGGCGAACACCGGGGAGCTGTTTTTT.

V usage is TRBV6-4 and J usage is TRBJ2-1, with D maybe TRBD2 (6 bases). The CDR3 length is 15 residues. With 6 bases removed from V and 5 bases from J, the gap between germline ends came to 17 bases. The germline gives CDR1 MRHNA, CDR2 SNTAGT. In DNA, the CDR3 is TGTGCCAGCAGGAAGGGTGGCGGGATGAACAATGAGCAGTTCTTC. The encoded protein is CASRKGGGMNNEQFF.

This chain links TRBV6-1 with TRBJ1-2; D is ambiguous. With 4 bases removed from V and 4 bases from J, the gap between germline ends came to 16 bases. The CDR3 totals 15 residues. Germline lookup yields CDR1 MNHNS and CDR2 SASEGT. The CDR3 protein is CASSVTGKSGYGYTF. The CDR3 coding sequence is TGTGCCAGCAGTGTAACGGGGAAAAGTGGCTATGGCTACACCTTC.

The chain is built from TRBV7-9 and TRBJ2-1; D gene ambiguous. Trimming cost V 1 base and J 3 bases, with 13 bases left between them. The length of the CDR3 is 16 residues. CDR1 and CDR2 from the germline V gene are SEHNR and FQNEAQ (reference sequence). The DNA for the CDR3 is TGTGCCAGCAGCTTAGATAAGGGTGCGAGCTACAATGAGCAGTTCTTC. Protein sequence: CASSLDKGASYNEQFF.

V and J are TRBV11-3 and TRBJ1-5; D uncertain. The V and J ends lost 7 bases and 8 bases respectively, with 15 bases between them. In germline, CDR1 is SGHNT, CDR2 YENEEA. This CDR3 contains 13 residues. The CDR3 bases are TGTGCCAGCACCGAGGAGGGCACCGAGCCCCAGCATTTT. The encoded protein is CASTEEGTEPQHF.

This clone showed up just a few times. The J gene is TRBJ2-7, the V gene TRBV5-4, with D unclear. Looked up from germline, CDR1 is SGHNT and CDR2 is YYREEE (reference sequence). The CDR3 consists of 14 residues. The V end was cut by 7 bases, the J end by 1 base, with 15 bases between. CDR3 region: CASSPPGPSYEQYF. CDR3 DNA: TGTGCCAGCTCCCCCCCAGGCCCGTCCTACGAGCAGTACTTC.

The J gene is TRBJ2-1, the V gene TRBV5-1; D is undetermined. V was cut by 4 bases and J by 1 base, with 12 bases left in between. Germline CDR1 is SGHRS and CDR2 is YFSETQ. The CDR3 loop spans 15 amino acids. The DNA for the CDR3 is TGCGCCAGCAGCCAATCGACGGTTTCCTACAATGAGCAGTTCTTC. It translates to CASSQSTVSYNEQFF.

The chain couples TRBV7-9 to TRBJ2-7; D possibly corresponds to TRBD2 (5 bases). Germline V gene lookup returns CDR1 SEHNR and CDR2 FQNEAQ (reference sequence). The CDR3 length is 17 residues. Trimming left V 1 base short and J 1 base short, with 17 bases between. The CDR3 region has the DNA TGTGCCAGCAGCTTAGGGTCCCGGGGAGTTCGATCCTACGAGCAGTACTTC. Amino acid sequence: CASSLGSRGVRSYEQYF.

The chain employs TRBV2 and TRBJ1-3; D is unresolved. From germline, CDR1 is SNHLY and CDR2 FYNNEI. This CDR3 is 14 amino acids long. With 6 bases removed from V and 4 bases from J, the gap between germline ends came to 13 bases. CDR3 protein: CASRRNPDGNTIYF. Written as DNA, the CDR3 is TGTGCCAGCAGAAGGAACCCCGACGGAAACACCATATATTTT.

To note about this clone: A junction boundary mismatches the germline segment, possibly from a read error. The chain joins TRBV29-1 to TRBJ2-5; 7 nucleotides line up with TRBD1. Germline CDR1 and CDR2: SQVTM and ANQGSEA. This CDR3 is built from 14 residues. The CDR3 sequence: CSVQSGTARESQYF. Written as DNA, the CDR3 is TGCAGCGTTCAATCCGGGACAGCAAGAGAGTCCCAGTACTTC.

The chain uses TRBV7-3 and TRBJ1-2; D is undetermined. This CDR3 has 15 amino acids. Germline lookup yields CDR1 SGHTA and CDR2 FQGTGA. Trimming removed 7 bases from V and 4 bases from J, with 19 bases in between. The CDR3 DNA reads as TGTGCCAGCATGCCCGACTTCCTCTGTGGCTATGGCTACACCTTC. Its translation is CASMPDFLCGYGYTF. Complete variable domain (other parts from reference TRBV7-3 and TRBJ1-2): GAGVSQTPSNKVTEKGKYVELRCDPISGHTALYWYRQSLGQGPEFLIYFQGTGAADDSGLPNDRFFAVRPEGSVSTLKIQRTERGDSAVYLCASMPDFLCGYGYTFGSGTRLTVV.

This clone was recorded only once. This same CDR3 is encoded by further DNA sequences in the sample. V gene TRBV6-5 combines with J gene TRBJ2-2, with 8 bases identical to TRBD2. V shed 2 bases and J 5 bases; nucleotides not matched to a gene: 1. The CDR3 has 14 residues. Germline values: CDR1 MNHEY, CDR2 SVGAGI. Here the CDR3 reads CASSYGLATGELFF. The DNA of the CDR3 is TGTGCCAGCAGTTACGGACTAGCTACCGGGGAGCTGTTTTTT.

This clone was seen once. Other nucleotide sequences from this sample produce the same CDR3. V and J are TRBV15 and TRBJ2-7, with D possibly being TRBD1 or TRBD2 (6 bases each). The CDR3 extends over 13 amino acids. Trimming removed 1 base from V and 6 bases from J, with 10 bases in between. Germline CDR1 and CDR2: LNHNV and YYDKDF (reference sequence). In DNA, the CDR3 is TGTGCCACCAGCAGAGTTGGAGGGGGCGAGCAGTACTTC. It translates to CATSRVGGGEQYF.